This TCR beta chain originates from a study of T-cell reconstitution after alpha-beta-depleted transplantation in children. The authors prepared the TCRbeta library with unique molecular identifiers. TCRdb reprocessed the PCR reads via MiXCR and lists one record per CDR3 protein. Among over 7,500 distinct CDR3 sequences listed, 14% were seen once. This clonotype was detected many times. Its cognate antigen is unknown. From germline, CDR1 is MNHEY and CDR2 SVGEGT. The CDR3 spans 15 residues. J lost 5 bases, V lost 6 bases, and 7 bases had no gene match. General study findings and limits: A year had passed since transplant, and T-cell counts and diversity by then came mostly from newly produced T cells. Surviving recipient T cells and thymic progenitors underlay high day-60 TCRbeta diversity in some patients. It was reported that alpha-beta T cells came from several hundred expanded graft clones (about two months after transplant).

The source of this sequence is a male patient between 10 and 17 years old who had a stem cell transplant for acute lymphoblastic leukemia, so the T cells may come from the graft donor. V and J are TRBV6-2 or TRBV6-3 and TRBJ2-1, with 10 bases aligning to TRBD1. Sample: PBMCs, mostly from graft donor cells, taken 60 days after TCRalphabeta/CD19-depleted stem cell transplant. The CDR3 protein is CASRNRDRGHNEQFF. The DNA of the CDR3 is TGTGCCAGCAGGAACCGGGACAGGGGCCACAATGAGCAGTTCTTC.